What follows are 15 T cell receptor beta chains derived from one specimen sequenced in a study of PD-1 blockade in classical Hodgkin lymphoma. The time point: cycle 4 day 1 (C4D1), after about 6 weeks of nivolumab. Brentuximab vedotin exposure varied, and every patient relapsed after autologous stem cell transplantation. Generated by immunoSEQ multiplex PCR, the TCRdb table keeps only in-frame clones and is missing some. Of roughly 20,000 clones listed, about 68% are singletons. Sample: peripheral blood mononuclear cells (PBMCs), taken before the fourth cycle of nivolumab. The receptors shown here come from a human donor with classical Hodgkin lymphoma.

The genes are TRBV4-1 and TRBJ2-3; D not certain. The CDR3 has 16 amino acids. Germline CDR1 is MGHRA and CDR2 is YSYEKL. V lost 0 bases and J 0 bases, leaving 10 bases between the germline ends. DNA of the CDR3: TGCGCCAGCAGCCAAGAATGGCTGACTAGCACAGATACGCAGTATTTT. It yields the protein CASSQEWLTSTDTQYF.

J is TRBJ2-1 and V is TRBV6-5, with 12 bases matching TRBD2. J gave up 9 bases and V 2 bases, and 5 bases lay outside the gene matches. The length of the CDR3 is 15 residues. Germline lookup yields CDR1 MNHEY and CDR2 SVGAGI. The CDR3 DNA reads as TGTGCCAGCAGTTACAGGACTAGCGGGAAGGCTGAGCAGTTCTTC. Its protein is CASSYRTSGKAEQFF.

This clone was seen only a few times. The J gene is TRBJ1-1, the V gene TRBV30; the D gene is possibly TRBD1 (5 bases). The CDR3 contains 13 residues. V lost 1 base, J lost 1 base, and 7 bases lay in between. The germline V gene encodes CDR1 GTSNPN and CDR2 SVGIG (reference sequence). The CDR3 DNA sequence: TGTGCCTGGAGTGCTGGGGCGAACACTGAAGCTTTCTTT. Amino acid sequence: CAWSAGANTEAFF.

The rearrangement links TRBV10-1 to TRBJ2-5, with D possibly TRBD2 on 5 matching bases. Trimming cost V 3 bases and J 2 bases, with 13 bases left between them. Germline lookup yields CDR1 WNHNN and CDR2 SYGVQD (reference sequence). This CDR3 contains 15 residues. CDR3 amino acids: CASSDISSGQETQYF. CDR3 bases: TGCGCCAGCAGTGATATTTCGAGCGGACAAGAGACCCAGTACTTC.

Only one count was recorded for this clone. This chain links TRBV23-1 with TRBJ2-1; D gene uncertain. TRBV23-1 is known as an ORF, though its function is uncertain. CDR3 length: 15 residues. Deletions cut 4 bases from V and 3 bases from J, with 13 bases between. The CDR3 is CASSLQEYYYNEQFF. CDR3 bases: TGCGCCAGCAGTCTGCAGGAGTATTACTACAATGAGCAGTTCTTC.

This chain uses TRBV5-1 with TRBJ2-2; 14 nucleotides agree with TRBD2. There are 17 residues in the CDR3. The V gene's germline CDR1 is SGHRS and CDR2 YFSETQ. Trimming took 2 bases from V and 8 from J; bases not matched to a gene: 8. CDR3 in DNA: TGCGCCAGCAGCTTTCGTACGGGACTAGCGGGAGCTGGGGAGCTGTTTTTT. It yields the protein CASSFRTGLAGAGELFF.

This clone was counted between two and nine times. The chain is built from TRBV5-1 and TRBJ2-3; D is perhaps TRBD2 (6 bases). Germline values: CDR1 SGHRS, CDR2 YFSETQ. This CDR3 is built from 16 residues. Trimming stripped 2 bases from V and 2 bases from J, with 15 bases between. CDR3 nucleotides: TGCGCCAGCAGCTTTAGGGCTGGAGGGGACACAGATACGCAGTATTTT. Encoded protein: CASSFRAGGDTDTQYF. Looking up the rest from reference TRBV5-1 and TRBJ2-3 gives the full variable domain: KAGVTQTPRYLIKTRGQQVTLSCSPISGHRSVSWYQQTPGQGLQFLFEYFSETQRNKGNFPGRFSGRQFSNSRSEMNVSTLELGDSALYLCASSFRAGGDTDTQYFGPGTRLTVL.

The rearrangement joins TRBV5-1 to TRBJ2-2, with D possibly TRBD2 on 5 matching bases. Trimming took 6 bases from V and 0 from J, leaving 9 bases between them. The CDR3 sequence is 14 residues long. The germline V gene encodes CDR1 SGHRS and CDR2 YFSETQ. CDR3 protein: CASTEGANTGELFF. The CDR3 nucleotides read TGCGCCAGCACCGAGGGAGCGAACACCGGGGAGCTGTTTTTT.

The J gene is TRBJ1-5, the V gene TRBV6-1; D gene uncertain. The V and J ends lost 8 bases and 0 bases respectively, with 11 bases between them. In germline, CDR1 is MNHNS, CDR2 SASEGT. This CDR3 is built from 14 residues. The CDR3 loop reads CASGAGDSNQPQHF. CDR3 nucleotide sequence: TGTGCCAGCGGCGCCGGAGATAGCAATCAGCCCCAGCATTTT.

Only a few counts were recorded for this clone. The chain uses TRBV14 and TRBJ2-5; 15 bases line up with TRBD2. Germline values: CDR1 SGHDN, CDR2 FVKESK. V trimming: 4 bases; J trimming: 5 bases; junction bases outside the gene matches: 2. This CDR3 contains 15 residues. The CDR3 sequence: CASSPGTSGRETQYF. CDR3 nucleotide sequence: TGTGCCAGCAGCCCAGGGACTAGCGGGAGGGAGACCCAGTACTTC.

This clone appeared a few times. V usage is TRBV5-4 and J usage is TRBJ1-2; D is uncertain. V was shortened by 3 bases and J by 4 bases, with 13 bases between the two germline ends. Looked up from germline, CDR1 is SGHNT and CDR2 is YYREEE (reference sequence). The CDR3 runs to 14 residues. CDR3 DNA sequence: TGTGCCAGCAGCTCAACCCCCAGTTCCTATGGCTACACCTTC. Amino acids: CASSSTPSSYGYTF. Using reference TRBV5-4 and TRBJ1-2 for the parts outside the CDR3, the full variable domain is ETGVTQSPTHLIKTRGQQVTLRCSSQSGHNTVSWYQQALGQGPQFIFQYYREEENGRGNFPPRFSGLQFPNYSSELNVNALELDDSALYLCASSSTPSSYGYTFGSGTRLTVV.

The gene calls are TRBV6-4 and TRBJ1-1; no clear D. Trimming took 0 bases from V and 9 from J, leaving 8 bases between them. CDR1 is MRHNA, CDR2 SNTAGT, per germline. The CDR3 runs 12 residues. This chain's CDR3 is CASSDSAGKAFF. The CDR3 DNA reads TGTGCCAGCAGTGACTCCGCGGGGAAAGCTTTCTTT.

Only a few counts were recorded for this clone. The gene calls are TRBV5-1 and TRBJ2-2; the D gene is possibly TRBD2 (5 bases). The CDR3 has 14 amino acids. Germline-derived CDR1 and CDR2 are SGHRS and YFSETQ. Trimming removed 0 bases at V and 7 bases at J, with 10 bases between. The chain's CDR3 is CASSLGQAGGELFF. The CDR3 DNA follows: TGCGCCAGCAGCTTGGGCCAGGCGGGCGGGGAGCTGTTTTTT.

CDR3 sequence reads: CASSSGLASYNEQFF. CDR3 DNA sequence: TGTGCCAGCAGCTCGGGACTAGCTTCCTACAATGAGCAGTTCTTC. The V and J genes are TRBV11-3 and TRBJ2-1; 9 bases are shared with TRBD2. V dropped 4 bases and J dropped 1; count of bases not matched to a gene: 2. The CDR3 runs to 15 residues. The germline CDR1 and CDR2 sequences are SGHNT and YENEEA.

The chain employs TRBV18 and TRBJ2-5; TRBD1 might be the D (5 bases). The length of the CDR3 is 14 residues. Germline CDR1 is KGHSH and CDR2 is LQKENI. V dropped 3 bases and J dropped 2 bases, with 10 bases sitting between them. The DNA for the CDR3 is TGTGCCAGCTCACCCAAGAGACAGCAAGAGACCCAGTACTTC. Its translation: CASSPKRQQETQYF.